The rows below give T cell receptor beta chains drawn from one sample of a study of T cells in Graves' hyperthyroidism and ophthalmopathy. Each CDR3 protein gets one entry after TCRdb re-called the multiplex PCR reads with MiXCR. Of more than 450,000 distinct CDR3 sequences in the sample, 15% to 20% are singletons; the top ten hold around 50%. Sequenced sample: blood. These receptors were obtained from a man aged 40-49 years with Graves' ophthalmopathy. Both conserved end residues are part of each CDR3. The D gene is left open where the match is weak. The size entry is marked missing in some rows and otherwise reads once, few, many or a size class.

d_call j_call v_call clone_size cdr3_nt cdr3_aa
. TRBJ1-2 TRBV12-5 few TGTGCTAGTGGTTTGGTCCTCCGGGGGGGGAGGGATGGCTACACCTTC CASGLVLRGGRDGYTF
. TRBJ2-3 TRBV5-1 many TGCGCCAGCAGCTTTGGAGCAAACACAGATACGCAGTATTTT CASSFGANTDTQYF
. TRBJ1-1 TRBV3-1 many TGTGCCAGCAGCCAAGATCGGGCATACGCTGAAGCTTTCTTT CASSQDRAYAEAFF
. TRBJ2-7 TRBV30 many TGTGCCTGGAGGGAACTGGCGGGCTCCTACGAGCAGTACTTC CAWRELAGSYEQYF
. TRBJ1-4 TRBV12-3/TRBV12-4 . TGTGCCAGCGGCAACCCGGGACGGAAGAATGAAAAACTGTTTTTT CASGNPGRKNEKLFF
. TRBJ2-2 TRBV27 many TGTGCCAGCAGTTCTTGGGTGGTCGTCACCGGGGAGCTGTTTTTT CASSSWVVVTGELFF
TRBD1 TRBJ2-7 TRBV2 many TGTGCCAGCAGCCTCGCCGGGACAGGGACCTACGAGCAGTACTTC CASSLAGTGTYEQYF
. TRBJ2-2 TRBV4-3 . TGCGCCAGCAGCCAAGCTTTTACCGCCCCACAGGCGAGCCCGAACACCGGGGAGCTGTTTTTT CASSQAFTAPQASPNTGELFF
. TRBJ2-5 TRBV20-1 . TGCAGTGCTAGAGGGGGGTTCGGCGAGACCCAGTACTTC CSARGGFGETQYF
. TRBJ2-6 TRBV5-1 . TGCGCCAGCAGCTTGGCTCCCGGGACTGGGGCCAACGTCCTGACTTTC CASSLAPGTGANVLTF
. TRBJ1-5 TRBV5-1 few TGCGCCAGCAGCTTGGCACTCAATAGCAATCAGCCCCAGCATTTT CASSLALNSNQPQHF
. TRBJ1-5 TRBV19 few TGTGCCAGTAGTATAGTGCCGGGGGAGGATCAGCCCCAGCATTTT CASSIVPGEDQPQHF
. TRBJ2-7 TRBV24-1 few TGTGCCACTCCCCCGGGACTTCGAGGCTCCTACGAGCAGTACTTC CATPPGLRGSYEQYF
TRBD1 TRBJ2-7 TRBV6-1 many TGTGCCAGCAGTGAAGGGACAGGGGGCTACGAGCAGTACTTC CASSEGTGGYEQYF
TRBD1 TRBJ2-7 TRBV12-3/TRBV12-4 many TGTGCCAGCAGTACCGGGACAGGGGGCGAGCAGTACTTC CASSTGTGGEQYF
TRBD1 TRBJ2-3 TRBV29-1 . TGCAGCGTTGGATGGGGGGACAGGGAAACAGATACGCAGTATTTT CSVGWGDRETDTQYF
TRBD2 TRBJ2-3 TRBV5-1 many TGCGCCAGCAGCCAGGGACTAGCGGTTATCACAGATACGCAGTATTTT CASSQGLAVITDTQYF
. TRBJ1-3 TRBV20-1 few TGCAGTGCTAAGGAGCTCCCAGGCCCAAACACCATATATTTT CSAKELPGPNTIYF
. TRBJ2-1 TRBV2 many TGTGCCAGCAGTGTGGGGGATAGCTCCTACAATGAGCAGTTCTTC CASSVGDSSYNEQFF
. TRBJ2-7 TRBV19 . TGTGCCAGTAGTATAGACGGGGGCTCCTACGAGCAGTACTTC CASSIDGGSYEQYF
. TRBJ1-2 TRBV18 many TGTGCCAGCTCCCCGGGGAGACAGAGCTATGGCTACACCTTC CASSPGRQSYGYTF
TRBD1 TRBJ1-1 TRBV28 . TGTGCCAGCACCACATCAGGGGGAACTGAAGCTTTCTTT CASTTSGGTEAFF
. TRBJ2-1 TRBV6-1 . TGTGCCAGCAGTGAAGGGTACTACTCCTACAATGAGCAGTTCTTC CASSEGYYSYNEQFF
. TRBJ2-7 TRBV11-2 . TGTGCCAGCAGCTTATCGTTGGGGAACGAGCAGTACTTC CASSLSLGNEQYF
. TRBJ1-6 TRBV20-1 . TGCAGTGTAGAGGAGGACCCCGTGGATTCACCCCTCCACTTT CSVEEDPVDSPLHF
TRBD1 TRBJ1-6 TRBV2 . TGTGCCAGCAGCGACAGGGATTTTTCACCCCTCCACTTT CASSDRDFSPLHF
. TRBJ2-3 TRBV10-3 few TGTGCCATCAGTTCCTCCACAGATACGCAGTATTTT CAISSSTDTQYF
. TRBJ1-3 TRBV30 few TGTGCCTGGAGTTCAGACAGCCTCTCTGGAAACACCATATATTTT CAWSSDSLSGNTIYF
. TRBJ2-3 TRBV6-2/TRBV6-3 . TGTGCCAGCAGTGAATCTACCGTACGCACAGATACGCAGTATTTT CASSESTVRTDTQYF
TRBD1 TRBJ2-7 TRBV28 many TGTGCCAGCAACCCAGGGGGCTTAGTCCCCTACGAGCAGTACTTC CASNPGGLVPYEQYF
TRBD1 TRBJ1-4 TRBV3-1 . TGTGCCAGCAGCCAAGATTGGACAGGGGTCGAACTGTTTTTT CASSQDWTGVELFF
. TRBJ1-1 TRBV7-9 many TGTGCCAGCAGCAGAAGCCGGGCAGCGAACACTGAAGCTTTCTTT CASSRSRAANTEAFF
. TRBJ2-7 TRBV7-9 few TGTGCCAGCAGCTTAAATTTGGGCGAGCAGTACTTC CASSLNLGEQYF
. TRBJ2-1 TRBV3-1 few TGTGCCAGCAGCCAAGATCCACGGGGCTCCTACAATGAGCAGTTCTTC CASSQDPRGSYNEQFF
. TRBJ2-3 TRBV19 . TGTGCCAGTAGTAGCGGACTAACCACAGATACGCAGTATTTT CASSSGLTTDTQYF
. TRBJ2-7 TRBV6-2/TRBV6-3 . TGTGCCAGCCATAACGAGGCACTTCCCTACGAGCAGTACTTC CASHNEALPYEQYF
. TRBJ1-5 TRBV28 many TGTGCCAGCAGTTGGGGCCGTCAGCCCCAGCATTTT CASSWGRQPQHF
TRBD2 TRBJ2-7 TRBV6-1 . TGTGCCAGCAGTACCCAGGGAGGGTACGAGCAGTACTTC CASSTQGGYEQYF
. TRBJ2-3 TRBV7-9 . TGTGCCAGCAGCACCAGCCAGGGGCTAGCGTATAGCACAGATACGCAGTATTTT CASSTSQGLAYSTDTQYF
. TRBJ2-7 TRBV27 many TGTGCCAGCAAGTTCCAGGGGTCGGCCTACGAGCAGTACTTC CASKFQGSAYEQYF
. TRBJ1-4 TRBV3-1 few TGTGCCAGCAGCCAAGCCGCCCGGGACACTGTGAGGAAACTGTTTTTT CASSQAARDTVRKLFF
. TRBJ2-7 TRBV6-1 many TGTGCCAGCTTAGGACAAGACTACGAGCAGTACTTC CASLGQDYEQYF
. TRBJ2-7 TRBV11-1 many TGTGCCAGCAGCTTTGGAGGGGGAGCTCCCTACGAGCAGTACTTC CASSFGGGAPYEQYF
TRBD2 TRBJ2-3 TRBV28 few TGTGCCAGCAGTTTTGGACTAGCGGGAGGGGAACTCACAGATACGCAGTATTTT CASSFGLAGGELTDTQYF
. TRBJ1-4 TRBV6-1 few TGTGCCAGCACCCAGAGGACCCAGCGGGGTGAAAAACTGTTTTTT CASTQRTQRGEKLFF
. TRBJ1-1 TRBV6-1 few TGTGCCAGCAGTTCCTTAGCCCTCGGCACTGAAGCTTTCTTT CASSSLALGTEAFF
TRBD2 TRBJ2-1 TRBV2 many TGTGCCAGCAGTTCTCGGACTAGCGGGAGTGAGCAGTTCTTC CASSSRTSGSEQFF
TRBD2 TRBJ2-3 TRBV20-1 many TGCAGTGTCGGGGGGGTGATAGGGGCGAGCACAGATACGCAGTATTTT CSVGGVIGASTDTQYF
. TRBJ1-2 TRBV7-8 few TGTGCCAGCAGCTTAGCGAAAACAGGTCTTAACTATGGCTACACCTTC CASSLAKTGLNYGYTF
TRBD1 TRBJ2-1 TRBV11-2 . TGTGCCAGCAGCGGGGGAGATTTGGGGACAGGTTCCTACAATGAGCAGTTCTTC CASSGGDLGTGSYNEQFF
TRBD2 TRBJ2-7 TRBV6-1 few TGTGCCAGCAGTCCCCGGGTGACTAGCGGGAGCGAGCAGTACTTC CASSPRVTSGSEQYF
. TRBJ2-6 TRBV7-8 many TGTGCCAGCAGCACCTCTGGGGCCAACGTCCTGACTTTC CASSTSGANVLTF
. TRBJ2-2 TRBV20-1 few TGCAGTGCTTCACGGTTGGGGGAGCTGTTTTTT CSASRLGELFF
. TRBJ2-7 TRBV2 . TGTGCCAGCAAGGTGGGCACGTCCTACGAGCAGTACTTC CASKVGTSYEQYF
. TRBJ1-4 TRBV6-1 . TGTGCCAGCAGTGAAGCGGGGCTCCACGAAAAACTGTTTTTT CASSEAGLHEKLFF